This TCR beta chain was identified during a study of T-cell memory formation after mild COVID-19. This clonotype was seen only a few times. Each CDR3 protein is one row after TCRdb ran MiXCR on the 5' RACE reads. The sample carries 350,000 to 500,000 distinct CDR3 sequences, over 15% recorded once. V gave up 0 bases and J gave up 6 bases, with 12 bases separating them. Per the germline V gene, CDR1 is SGHRS and CDR2 is YFSETQ. The length of the CDR3 is 15 residues. The V call is TRBV5-1, the J call TRBJ2-2, with no clear D. Sequencing was carried out using PBMCs or a T cell subset sorted from them (not recorded which). The source of this sequence is an adult woman who had mild COVID-19 (a few samples of this study predate the infection). Cell type and time point are not known. The DNA of the CDR3 is TGCGCCAGCAGCTTGGGGCCCCACGTCCCCGGGGAGCTGTTTTTT. Its protein product is CASSLGPHVPGELFF.